This T cell receptor beta chain comes out of a study of tumor-infiltrating lymphocytes in primary liver carcinoma. Worth noting for this clonotype: An end of the junction does not agree with germline; a read error may underlie this.

Co-extracted RNA and DNA came from approximately 20-30 mg of unsorted bulk tissue. In germline, CDR1 is MGHRA, CDR2 YSYEKL. The CDR3 extends over 13 amino acids. The researchers produced TCR beta cDNA from roughly 500 ng total RNA with a constant-region primer. A slightly modified ARM-PCR protocol with three nested multiplex PCR rounds produced these TCR beta libraries. TRBV1-TRBV30 forward and Cbeta reverse primers drove the first two roughly 10-cycle rounds. From the multiplex PCR reads, TCRdb called clonotypes with MiXCR, one entry per CDR3 protein. Of some 55,000 distinct CDR3 sequences listed, 70% to 80% are singletons.

Sequenced: liver tumor tissue from sampling region 2. Subset here: tumor region T2, inferior pole. The clonotype comes from a middle-aged man with primary liver carcinoma and hepatitis B virus infection. J is TRBJ2-2 and V is TRBV4-1; D could derive from TRBD1 or TRBD2 (5 bases each). CDR3 residues: CASSQSMDWDLFF. CDR3 sequence (DNA): TGCGCCAGCAGCCAAAGTATGGACTGGGACCTGTTTTTC.